This T cell receptor (beta chain) was recorded in a study of T cell repertoires in cytomegalovirus infection. On the study more broadly: Recently described HLA-C-restricted plus well-studied HLA-B-restricted CMV epitopes were used.

The germline V gene has CDR1 PRHDT and CDR2 FYEKMQ (reference sequence). CDR3 length: 19 residues. Germline trimming cut 4 bases from V and 0 bases from J; bases unmatched to any gene: 13. Findings and limits, study-wide: People with CMV and the relevant HLA were identified by cumulative public TCR beta family frequency. What dominated the ex vivo response were HLA-C-restricted CMV-specific TCR beta clonotypes.

A remark on this clonotype: Its antigen is still unknown.

TCRdb fed the reads into MiXCR, producing one record per CDR3 protein. The sample consists of about a million distinct CDR3 sequences, approximately 31% of them appearing once. The chain couples TRBV13 to TRBJ2-2; 8 positions match TRBD1. This receptor was taken from a human donor in good health (CMV status not recorded). Some clones in this sample may be carry-over from other donors' samples. The sample was cultured CD8+ T cells from PBMCs, taken from culture after CMV antigen stimulation. The CDR3 DNA is TGTGCCAGCAGCTACCGGGACAGGAGCCAGGATGCGAACACCGGGGAGCTGTTTTTT. Translation gives CASSYRDRSQDANTGELFF.